The clone carrying this T cell receptor beta chain appeared many times. The entry originates in a study of CD8 T cells in ankylosing spondylitis. With 0 bases removed from V and 9 bases from J, the gap between germline ends came to 9 bases. CDR1 SEHNR and CDR2 FQNEAQ come from the germline V gene (reference sequence). There are 14 residues in the CDR3. One entry per CDR3 protein results from TCRdb running MiXCR on the 5' RACE reads. The sample has about 210,000 distinct CDR3 sequences, roughly 8.2% seen once. Source material: blood, either unsorted or a sorted T cell fraction (not recorded which). The clonotype was recovered from a female donor with ankylosing spondylitis or in good health (not recorded which). The chain couples TRBV7-9 to TRBJ1-6; D gene unclear. CDR3 nucleotides: TGTGCCAGCAGCTTAGCGGAACAGCTTTCACCCCTCCACTTT. It specifies CASSLAEQLSPLHF.